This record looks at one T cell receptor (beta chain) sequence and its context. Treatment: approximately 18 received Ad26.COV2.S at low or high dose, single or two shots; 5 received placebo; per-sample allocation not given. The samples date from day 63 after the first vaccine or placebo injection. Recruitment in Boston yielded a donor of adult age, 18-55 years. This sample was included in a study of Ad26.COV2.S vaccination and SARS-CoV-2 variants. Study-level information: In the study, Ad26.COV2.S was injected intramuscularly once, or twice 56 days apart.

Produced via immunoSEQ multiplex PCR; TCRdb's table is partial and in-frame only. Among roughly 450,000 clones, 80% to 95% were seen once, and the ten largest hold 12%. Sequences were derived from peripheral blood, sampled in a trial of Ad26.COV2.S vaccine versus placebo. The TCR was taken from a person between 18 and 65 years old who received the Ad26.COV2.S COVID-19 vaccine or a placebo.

CDR3: CASSTGTGGYEQYF. The CDR3 coding sequence is TGTGCCAGCAGTACAGGGACAGGGGGCTACGAGCAGTACTTC. The chain combines TRBV28 with TRBJ2-7; 11 bases line up with TRBD1. The CDR3 is 14 amino acids. V trimming: 5 bases; J trimming: 3 bases; junction bases outside the gene matches: 3. The germline V gene encodes CDR1 MDHEN and CDR2 SYDVKM.